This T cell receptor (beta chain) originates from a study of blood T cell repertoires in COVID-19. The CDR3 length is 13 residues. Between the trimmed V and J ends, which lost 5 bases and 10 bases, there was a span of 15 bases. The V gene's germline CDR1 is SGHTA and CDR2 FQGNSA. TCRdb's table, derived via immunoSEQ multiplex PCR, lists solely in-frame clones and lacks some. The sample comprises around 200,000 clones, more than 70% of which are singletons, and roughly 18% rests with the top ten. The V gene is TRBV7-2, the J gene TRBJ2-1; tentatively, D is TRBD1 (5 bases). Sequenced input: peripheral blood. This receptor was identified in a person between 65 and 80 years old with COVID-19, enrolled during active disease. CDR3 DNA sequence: TGTGCCAGCAGCCCCCAGGGTTTCAGAGAGCAGTTCTTC. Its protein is CASSPQGFREQFF.